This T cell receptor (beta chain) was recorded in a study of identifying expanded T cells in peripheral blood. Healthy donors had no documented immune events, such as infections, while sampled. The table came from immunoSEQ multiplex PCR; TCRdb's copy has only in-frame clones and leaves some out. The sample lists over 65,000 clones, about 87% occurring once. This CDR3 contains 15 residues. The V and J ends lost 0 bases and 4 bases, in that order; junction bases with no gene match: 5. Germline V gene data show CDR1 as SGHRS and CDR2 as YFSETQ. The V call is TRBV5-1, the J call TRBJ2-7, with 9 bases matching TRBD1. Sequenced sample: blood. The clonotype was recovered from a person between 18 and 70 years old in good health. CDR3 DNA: TGCGCCAGCAGCTTGGAGGACAGGGGTTTGTACGAGCAGTACTTC. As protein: CASSLEDRGLYEQYF.